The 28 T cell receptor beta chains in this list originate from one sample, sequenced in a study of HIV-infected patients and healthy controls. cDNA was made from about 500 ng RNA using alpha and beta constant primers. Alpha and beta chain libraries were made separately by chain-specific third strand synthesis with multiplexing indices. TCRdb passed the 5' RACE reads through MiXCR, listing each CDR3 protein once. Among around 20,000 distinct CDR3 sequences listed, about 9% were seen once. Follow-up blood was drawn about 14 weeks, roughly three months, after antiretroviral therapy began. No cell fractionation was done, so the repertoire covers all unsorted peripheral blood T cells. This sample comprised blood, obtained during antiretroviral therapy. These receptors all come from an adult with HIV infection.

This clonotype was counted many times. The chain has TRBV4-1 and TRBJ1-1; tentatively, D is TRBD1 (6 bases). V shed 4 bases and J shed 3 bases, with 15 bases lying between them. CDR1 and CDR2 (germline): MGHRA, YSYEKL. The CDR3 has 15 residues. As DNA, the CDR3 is TGCGCCAGCAGCCGATATTGGACAGCAGACACTGAAGCTTTCTTT. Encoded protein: CASSRYWTADTEAFF.

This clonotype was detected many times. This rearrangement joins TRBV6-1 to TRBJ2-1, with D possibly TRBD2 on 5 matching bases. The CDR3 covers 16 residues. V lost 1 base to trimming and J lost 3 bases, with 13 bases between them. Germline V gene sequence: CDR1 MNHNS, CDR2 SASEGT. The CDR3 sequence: CASSEGERHNYNEQFF. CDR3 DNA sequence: TGTGCCAGCAGTGAAGGGGAGAGACACAACTACAATGAGCAGTTCTTC.

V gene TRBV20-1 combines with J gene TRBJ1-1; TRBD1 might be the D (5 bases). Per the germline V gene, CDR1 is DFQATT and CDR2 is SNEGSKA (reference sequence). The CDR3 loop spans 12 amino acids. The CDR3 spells CSHHRTDTEAFF. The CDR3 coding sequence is TGCAGCCACCACAGGACCGACACTGAAGCTTTCTTT.

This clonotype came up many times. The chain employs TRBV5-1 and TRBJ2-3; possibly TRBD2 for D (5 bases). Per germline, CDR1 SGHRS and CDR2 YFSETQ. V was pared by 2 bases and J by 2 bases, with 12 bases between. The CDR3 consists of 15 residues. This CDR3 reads CASSLSGEFTDTQYF. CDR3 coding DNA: TGCGCCAGCAGCTTAAGCGGAGAATTCACAGATACGCAGTATTTT.

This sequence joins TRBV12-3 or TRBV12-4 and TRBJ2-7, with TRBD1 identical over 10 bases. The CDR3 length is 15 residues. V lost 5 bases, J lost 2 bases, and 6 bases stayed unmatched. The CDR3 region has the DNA TGTGCCAGCAGTAACCGGGACAGGGGAGCCTACGAGCAGTACTTC. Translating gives CASSNRDRGAYEQYF.

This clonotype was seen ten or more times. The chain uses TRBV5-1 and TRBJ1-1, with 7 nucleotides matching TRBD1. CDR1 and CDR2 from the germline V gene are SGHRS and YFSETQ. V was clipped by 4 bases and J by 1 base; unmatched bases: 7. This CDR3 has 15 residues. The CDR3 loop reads CASSQSGTENTEAFF. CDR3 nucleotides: TGCGCCAGCAGCCAGAGCGGGACAGAGAACACTGAAGCTTTCTTT.

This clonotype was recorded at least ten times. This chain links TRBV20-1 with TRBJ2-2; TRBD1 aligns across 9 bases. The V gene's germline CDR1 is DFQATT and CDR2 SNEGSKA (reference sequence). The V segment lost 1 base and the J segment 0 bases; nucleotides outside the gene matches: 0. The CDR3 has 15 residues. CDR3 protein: CSARGDRANTGELFF. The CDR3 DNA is TGCAGTGCTAGAGGGGACAGGGCGAACACCGGGGAGCTGTTTTTT.

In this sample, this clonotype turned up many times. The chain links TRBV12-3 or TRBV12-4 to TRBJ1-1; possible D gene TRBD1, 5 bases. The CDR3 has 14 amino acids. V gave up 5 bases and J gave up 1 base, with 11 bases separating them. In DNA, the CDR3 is TGTGCCAGCAGTCGTACAGGTCAGAACACTGAAGCTTTCTTT. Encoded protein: CASSRTGQNTEAFF.

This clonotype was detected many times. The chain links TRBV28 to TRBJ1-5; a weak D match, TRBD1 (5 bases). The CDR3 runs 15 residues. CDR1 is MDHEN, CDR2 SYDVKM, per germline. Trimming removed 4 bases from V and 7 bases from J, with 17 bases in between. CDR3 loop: CASSSPGTLGQPQHF. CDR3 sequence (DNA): TGTGCCAGCAGTTCTCCCGGGACTTTGGGCCAGCCCCAGCATTTT.

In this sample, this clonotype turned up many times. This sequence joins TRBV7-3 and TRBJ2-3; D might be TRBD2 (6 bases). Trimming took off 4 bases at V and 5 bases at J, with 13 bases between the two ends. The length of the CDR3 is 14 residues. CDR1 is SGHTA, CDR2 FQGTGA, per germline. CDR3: CASSSGTSGDTQYF. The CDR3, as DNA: TGTGCCAGCAGCTCAGGGACTTCGGGAGATACGCAGTATTTT.

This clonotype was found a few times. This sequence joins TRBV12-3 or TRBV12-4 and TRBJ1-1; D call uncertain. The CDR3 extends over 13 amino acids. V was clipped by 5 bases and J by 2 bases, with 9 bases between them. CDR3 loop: CASSRVRNTEAFF. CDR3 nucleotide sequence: TGTGCCAGCAGTCGGGTTCGAAACACTGAAGCTTTCTTT.

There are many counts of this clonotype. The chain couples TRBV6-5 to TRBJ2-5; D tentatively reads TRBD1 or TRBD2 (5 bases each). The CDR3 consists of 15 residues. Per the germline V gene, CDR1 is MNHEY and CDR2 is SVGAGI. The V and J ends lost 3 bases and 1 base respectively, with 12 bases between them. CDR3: CASSYEGSRQETQYF. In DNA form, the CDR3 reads TGTGCCAGCAGTTATGAGGGGAGTCGCCAAGAGACCCAGTACTTC.

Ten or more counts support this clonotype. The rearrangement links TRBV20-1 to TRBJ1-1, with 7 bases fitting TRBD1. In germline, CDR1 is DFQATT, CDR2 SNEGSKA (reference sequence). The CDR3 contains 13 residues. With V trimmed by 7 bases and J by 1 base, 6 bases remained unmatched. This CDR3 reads CSGQGGGNTEAFF. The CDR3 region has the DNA TGCAGTGGTCAAGGGGGCGGGAACACTGAAGCTTTCTTT.

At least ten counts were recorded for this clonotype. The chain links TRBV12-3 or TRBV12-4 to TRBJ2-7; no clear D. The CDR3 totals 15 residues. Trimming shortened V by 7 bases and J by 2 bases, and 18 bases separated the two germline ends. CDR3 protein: CASTFRWQRPYEQYF. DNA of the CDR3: TGTGCCAGCACTTTTAGGTGGCAGAGACCCTACGAGCAGTACTTC.

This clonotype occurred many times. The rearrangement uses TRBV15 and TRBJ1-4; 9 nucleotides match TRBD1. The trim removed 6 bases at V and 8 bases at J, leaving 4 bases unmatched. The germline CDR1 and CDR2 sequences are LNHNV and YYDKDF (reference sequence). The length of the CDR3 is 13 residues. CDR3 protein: CATSKDRGEKLFF. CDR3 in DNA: TGTGCCACCAGTAAGGACAGGGGAGAAAAACTGTTTTTT.

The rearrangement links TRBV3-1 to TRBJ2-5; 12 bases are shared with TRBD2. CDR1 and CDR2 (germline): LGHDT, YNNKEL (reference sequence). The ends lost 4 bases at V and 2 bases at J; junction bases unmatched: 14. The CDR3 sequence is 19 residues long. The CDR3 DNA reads TGTGCCAGCAGCCCACTTTACGCTAGAGGACTAGCGGGGCAAGAGACCCAGTACTTC. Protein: CASSPLYARGLAGQETQYF.

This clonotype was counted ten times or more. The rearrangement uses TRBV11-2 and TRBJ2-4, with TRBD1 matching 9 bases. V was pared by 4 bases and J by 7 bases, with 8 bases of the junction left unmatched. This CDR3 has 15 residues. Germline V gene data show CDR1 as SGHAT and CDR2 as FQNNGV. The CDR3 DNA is TGTGCCAGCAGCTCTCTACAGGGGGCGCAGAACATTCAGTACTTC. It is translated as CASSSLQGAQNIQYF.

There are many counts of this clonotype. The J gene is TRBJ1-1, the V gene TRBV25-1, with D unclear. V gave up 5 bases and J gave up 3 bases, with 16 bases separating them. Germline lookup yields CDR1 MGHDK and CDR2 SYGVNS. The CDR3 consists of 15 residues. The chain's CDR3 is CASSHALNDDTEAFF. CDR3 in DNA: TGTGCCAGCAGTCACGCCCTCAACGATGACACTGAAGCTTTCTTT.

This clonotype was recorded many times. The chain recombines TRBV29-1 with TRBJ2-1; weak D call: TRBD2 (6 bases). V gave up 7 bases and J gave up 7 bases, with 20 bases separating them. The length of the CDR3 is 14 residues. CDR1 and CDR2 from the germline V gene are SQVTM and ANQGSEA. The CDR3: CSATRASAGNEQFF. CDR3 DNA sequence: TGCAGCGCCACGAGGGCTAGCGCTGGGAATGAGCAGTTCTTC.

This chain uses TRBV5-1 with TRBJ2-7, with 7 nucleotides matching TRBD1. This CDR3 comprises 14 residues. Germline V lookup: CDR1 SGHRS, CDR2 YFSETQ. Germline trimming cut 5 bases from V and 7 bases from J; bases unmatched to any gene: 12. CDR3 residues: CASRIEGGRGEQYF. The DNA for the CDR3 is TGCGCCAGCAGGATCGAAGGGGGCCGGGGAGAGCAGTACTTC.

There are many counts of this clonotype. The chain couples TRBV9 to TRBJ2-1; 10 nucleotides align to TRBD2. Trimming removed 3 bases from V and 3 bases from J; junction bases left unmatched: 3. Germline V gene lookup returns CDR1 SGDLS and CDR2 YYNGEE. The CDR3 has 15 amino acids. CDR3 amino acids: CASSEGLANYNEQFF. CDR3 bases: TGTGCCAGCAGCGAGGGACTAGCGAACTACAATGAGCAGTTCTTC.

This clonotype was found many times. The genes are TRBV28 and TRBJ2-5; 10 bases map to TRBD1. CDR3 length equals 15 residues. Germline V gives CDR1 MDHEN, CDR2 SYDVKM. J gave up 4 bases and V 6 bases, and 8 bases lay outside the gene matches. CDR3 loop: CASSMGTGAGETQYF. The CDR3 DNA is TGTGCCAGCAGCATGGGGACAGGGGCAGGAGAGACCCAGTACTTC.

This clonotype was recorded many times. This CDR3 reads CASSQPTGGREKLFF. The DNA of the CDR3 is TGCGCCAGCAGCCAGCCGACAGGGGGCCGAGAAAAACTGTTTTTT. The rearrangement links TRBV4-1 to TRBJ1-4; TRBD1 agrees at 10 bases. The germline CDR1 and CDR2 sequences are MGHRA and YSYEKL. Trimming at V came to 3 bases and at J to 8 bases, leaving 6 bases not matched to a gene. The CDR3 is 15 residues long.

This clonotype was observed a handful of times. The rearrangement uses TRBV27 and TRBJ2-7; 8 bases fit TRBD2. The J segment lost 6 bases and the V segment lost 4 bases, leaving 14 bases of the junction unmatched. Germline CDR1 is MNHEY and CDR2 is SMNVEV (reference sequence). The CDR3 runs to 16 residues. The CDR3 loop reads CASSSTSVYGLAEQYF. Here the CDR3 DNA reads TGTGCCAGCAGTTCGACTAGCGTTTACGGATTAGCCGAGCAGTACTTC.

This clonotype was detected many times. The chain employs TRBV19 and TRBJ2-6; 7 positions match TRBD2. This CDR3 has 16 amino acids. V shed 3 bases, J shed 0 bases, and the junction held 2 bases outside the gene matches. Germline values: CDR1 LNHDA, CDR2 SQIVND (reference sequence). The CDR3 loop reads CASSMGGTSGANVLTF. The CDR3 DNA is TGTGCCAGTAGTATGGGGGGGACCTCTGGGGCCAACGTCCTGACTTTC.

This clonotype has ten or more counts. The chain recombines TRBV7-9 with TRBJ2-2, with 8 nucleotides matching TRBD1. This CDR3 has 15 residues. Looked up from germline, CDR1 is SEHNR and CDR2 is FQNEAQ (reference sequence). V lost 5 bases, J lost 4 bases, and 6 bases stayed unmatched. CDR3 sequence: CASSGWTGPTGELFF. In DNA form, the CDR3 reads TGTGCCAGCAGCGGGTGGACAGGGCCCACCGGGGAGCTGTTTTTT.

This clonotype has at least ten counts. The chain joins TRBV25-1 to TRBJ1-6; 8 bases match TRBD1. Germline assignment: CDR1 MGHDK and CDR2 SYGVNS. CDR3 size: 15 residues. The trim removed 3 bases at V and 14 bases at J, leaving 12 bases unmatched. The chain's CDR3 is CASSDSGTGKFTLHF. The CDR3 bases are TGTGCCAGCAGTGACTCCGGGACAGGAAAGTTTACCCTCCACTTT. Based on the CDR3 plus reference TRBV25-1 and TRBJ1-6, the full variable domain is EADIYQTPRYLVIGTGKKITLECSQTMGHDKMYWYQQDPGMELHLIHYSYGVNSTEKGDLSSESTVSRIRTEHFPLTLESARPSHTSQYLCASSDSGTGKFTLHFGNGTRLTVT.

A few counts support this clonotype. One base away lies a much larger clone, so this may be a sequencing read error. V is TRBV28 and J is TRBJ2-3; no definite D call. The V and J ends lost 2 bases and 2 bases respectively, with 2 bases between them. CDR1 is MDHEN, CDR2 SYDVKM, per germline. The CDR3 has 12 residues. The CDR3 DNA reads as TGTGCCAGCAGTTTACCCACAGATACGCAGTATTTT. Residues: CASSLPTDTQYF.